This entry describes one T cell receptor beta chain. V trimming: 3 bases; J trimming: 4 bases; junction bases outside the gene matches: 9. There are 18 residues in the CDR3. Germline V gene lookup returns CDR1 SGHAT and CDR2 FQNNGV. TCRbeta library construction was performed incorporating unique molecular identifiers. Via MiXCR, TCRdb re-called the PCR reads, giving one row per CDR3 protein. The table has about 340,000 distinct CDR3 sequences, about 17% seen once; the top ten hold 35% to 50%. This sample is drawn from a study of T-cell reconstitution after alpha-beta-depleted transplantation in children.

This sequence originates from a male patient between 2 and 10 years old who had a stem cell transplant for acute lymphoblastic leukemia, so the T cells may come from the graft donor. This chain uses TRBV11-2 with TRBJ2-2; 12 bases agree with TRBD2. The sample in question was PBMCs, mostly from graft donor cells, obtained 360 days after TCRalphabeta/CD19-depleted stem cell transplant. The CDR3 loop reads CASSLLAGGLGTTGELFF. The CDR3 DNA sequence: TGTGCCAGCAGCTTGCTAGCGGGAGGGCTGGGGACCACCGGGGAGCTGTTTTTT.